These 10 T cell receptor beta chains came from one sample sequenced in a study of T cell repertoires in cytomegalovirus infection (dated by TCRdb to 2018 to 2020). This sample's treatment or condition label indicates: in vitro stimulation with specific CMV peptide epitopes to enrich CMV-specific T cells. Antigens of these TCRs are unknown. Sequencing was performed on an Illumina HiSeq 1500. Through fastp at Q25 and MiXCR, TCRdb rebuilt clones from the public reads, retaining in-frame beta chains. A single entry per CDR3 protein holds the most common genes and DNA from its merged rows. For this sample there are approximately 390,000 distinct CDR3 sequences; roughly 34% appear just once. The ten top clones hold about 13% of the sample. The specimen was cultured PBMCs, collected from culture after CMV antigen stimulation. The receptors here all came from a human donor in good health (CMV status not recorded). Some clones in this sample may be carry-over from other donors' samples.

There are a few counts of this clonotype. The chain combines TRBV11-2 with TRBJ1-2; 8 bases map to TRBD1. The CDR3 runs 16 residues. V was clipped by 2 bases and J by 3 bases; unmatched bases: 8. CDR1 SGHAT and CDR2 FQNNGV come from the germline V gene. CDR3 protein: CASSLISATGDYGYTF. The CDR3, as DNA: TGTGCCAGCAGCTTAATATCCGCGACAGGGGACTATGGCTACACCTTC.

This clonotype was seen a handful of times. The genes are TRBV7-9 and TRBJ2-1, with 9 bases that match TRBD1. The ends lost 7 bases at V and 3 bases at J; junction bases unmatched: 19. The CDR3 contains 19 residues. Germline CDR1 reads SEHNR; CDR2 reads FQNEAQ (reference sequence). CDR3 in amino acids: CASNKVWDRDASVYNEQFF. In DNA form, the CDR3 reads TGTGCCAGCAATAAAGTATGGGACAGGGATGCGTCCGTCTACAATGAGCAGTTCTTC.

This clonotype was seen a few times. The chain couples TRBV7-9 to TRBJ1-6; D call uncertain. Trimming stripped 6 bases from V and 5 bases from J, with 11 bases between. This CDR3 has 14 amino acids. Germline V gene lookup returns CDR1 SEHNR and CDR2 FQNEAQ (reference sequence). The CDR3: CASRGWADNSPLHF. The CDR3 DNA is TGTGCCAGCAGGGGCTGGGCAGATAATTCACCCCTCCACTTT.

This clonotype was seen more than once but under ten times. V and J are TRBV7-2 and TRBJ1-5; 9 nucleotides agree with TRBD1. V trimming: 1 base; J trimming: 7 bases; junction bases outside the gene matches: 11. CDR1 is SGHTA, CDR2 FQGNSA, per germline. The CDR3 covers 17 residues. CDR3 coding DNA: TGTGCCAGCAGCTTAGGTCCCTGGGACAGGGAAAAGCAGCCCCAGCATTTT. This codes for CASSLGPWDREKQPQHF.

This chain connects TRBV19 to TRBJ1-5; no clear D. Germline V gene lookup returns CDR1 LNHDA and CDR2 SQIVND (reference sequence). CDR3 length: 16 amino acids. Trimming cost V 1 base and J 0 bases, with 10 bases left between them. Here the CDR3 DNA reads TGTGCCAGTAGTATAGTTACCGGGAATAGCAATCAGCCCCAGCATTTT. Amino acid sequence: CASSIVTGNSNQPQHF.

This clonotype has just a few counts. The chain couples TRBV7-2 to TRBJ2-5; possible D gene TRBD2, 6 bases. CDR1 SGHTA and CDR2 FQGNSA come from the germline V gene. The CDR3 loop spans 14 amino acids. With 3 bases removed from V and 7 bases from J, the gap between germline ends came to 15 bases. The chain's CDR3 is CASSFEPGGRTQYF. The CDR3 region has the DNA TGTGCCAGCAGCTTCGAACCCGGGGGACGGACCCAGTACTTC.

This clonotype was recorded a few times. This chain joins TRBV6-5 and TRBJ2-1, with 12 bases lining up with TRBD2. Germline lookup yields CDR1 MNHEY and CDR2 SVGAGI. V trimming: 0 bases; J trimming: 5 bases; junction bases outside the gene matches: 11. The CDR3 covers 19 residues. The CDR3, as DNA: TGTGCCAGCAGTTACTCGAATGTGCTCCTAGCGGGAGGGAACAATGAGCAGTTCTTC. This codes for CASSYSNVLLAGGNNEQFF.

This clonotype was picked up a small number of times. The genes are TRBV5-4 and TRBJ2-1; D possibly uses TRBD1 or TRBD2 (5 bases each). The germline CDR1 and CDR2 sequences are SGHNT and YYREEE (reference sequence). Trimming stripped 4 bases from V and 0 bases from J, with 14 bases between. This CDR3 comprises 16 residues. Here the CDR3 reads CASSRDGKSSYNEQFF. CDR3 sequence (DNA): TGTGCCAGCAGCCGGGACGGCAAAAGCTCCTACAATGAGCAGTTCTTC.

The CDR3 is CASSIEEPPGRGPDTGELFF. CDR3 DNA: TGTGCCAGTAGTATAGAGGAACCGCCCGGCAGGGGCCCTGACACCGGGGAGCTGTTTTTT. The rearrangement links TRBV19 to TRBJ2-2; D may be TRBD1 (6 bases). Between the trimmed V and J ends, which lost 0 bases and 3 bases, there was a span of 23 bases. The CDR3 has 20 amino acids. The V gene's germline CDR1 is LNHDA and CDR2 SQIVND (reference sequence).

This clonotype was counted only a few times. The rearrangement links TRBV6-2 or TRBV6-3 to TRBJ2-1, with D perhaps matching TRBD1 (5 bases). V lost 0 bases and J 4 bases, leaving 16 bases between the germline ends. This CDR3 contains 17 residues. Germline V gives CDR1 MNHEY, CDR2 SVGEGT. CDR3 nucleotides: TGTGCCAGCAGTTACTCCCCGAGCAGGGCCGGTTACAATGAGCAGTTCTTC. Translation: CASSYSPSRAGYNEQFF.